These 5 T cell receptor beta chains share one sample of origin, sequenced in a study of blood T cells in healthy people across ages. Combining a sample-barcoded 5' primer with a J-beta primer mix, a second PCR ran for about 6 to 12 cycles. A single record per CDR3 protein comes from TCRdb applying MiXCR to the 5' RACE reads. The table has around 800,000 distinct CDR3 sequences, around 62% seen once. What was sequenced was blood. These receptors were taken from a man aged 25-45 years in good health.

Remarks on this clonotype: A much larger clone differs by one base, so this may be a read error. This chain connects TRBV12-3 or TRBV12-4 to TRBJ2-3; D gene uncertain. Deletions cut 10 bases from V and 6 bases from J, with 14 bases between. The CDR3 length is 12 residues. The DNA of the CDR3 is TGTGCCAACAGCCCGACCGCGGATACGCAGTATTTT. Residues: CANSPTADTQYF.

V gene TRBV7-8 combines with J gene TRBJ2-3, with D unclear. Germline V gives CDR1 SGHVS, CDR2 FQNEAQ. This CDR3 region has 13 residues. V lost 5 bases, J lost 6 bases, and 12 bases lay in between. The CDR3: CASSPPSFDTQYF. The CDR3 nucleotides are TGTGCCAGCAGCCCCCCATCGTTCGATACGCAGTATTTT.

The J gene is TRBJ2-3, the V gene TRBV25-1; no reliable D call. The germline gives CDR1 MGHDK, CDR2 SYGVNS. CDR3 length equals 10 residues. Trimming removed 10 bases at V and 2 bases at J, with 4 bases between. The CDR3 loop is CATFTDTQYF. The CDR3 coding sequence is TGTGCCACCTTCACAGATACGCAGTATTTT.

V is TRBV6-6 and J is TRBJ2-5; 8 nucleotides agree with TRBD1. The assigned J gene may be wrong: the sequence end matches TRBJ2-7 better. The CDR3 contains 12 residues. The germline V gene encodes CDR1 MNHNY and CDR2 SVGAGI (reference sequence). CDR3 in DNA: TGTGCCAGCAGAAACAGGGGGTGCGAGCAGTACTTC. Translating gives CASRNRGCEQYF.

The chain links TRBV14 to TRBJ2-3; D not certain. V was cut by 4 bases and J by 3 bases, with 8 bases left in between. CDR1 SGHDN and CDR2 FVKESK come from the germline V gene. There are 13 residues in the CDR3. In nucleotides, the CDR3 is TGTGCCAGCAGCCGCCGGTGGACAGATACGCAGTATTTT. This encodes CASSRRWTDTQYF. The full variable domain, completed using reference TRBV14 and TRBJ2-3, is EAGVTQFPSHSVIEKGQTVTLRCDPISGHDNLYWYRRVMGKEIKFLLHFVKESKQDESGMPNNRFLAERTGGTYSTLKVQPAELEDSGVYFCASSRRWTDTQYFGPGTRLTVL.